Below are 27 T cell receptor beta chains sequenced from a single sample in a study of T cells after yellow fever vaccination. TCRdb recomputed calls from the 5' RACE reads with MiXCR, one row per CDR3 protein. The profile shows more than 350,000 distinct CDR3 sequences, around 10% of them singletons. The sequencing here drew on PBMCs, taken on the day of the first yellow fever vaccination. These receptors were obtained from a man between 18 and 35 years old who received the YFV17D yellow fever vaccine.

The V and J genes are TRBV11-2 and TRBJ2-1; a possible D gene is TRBD2 (6 bases). This CDR3 is built from 15 residues. The germline V gene has CDR1 SGHAT and CDR2 FQNNGV. The V end was cut by 3 bases, the J end by 2 bases, with 11 bases between. The CDR3 loop is CASSFGAGTYNEQFF. The CDR3, as DNA: TGTGCCAGCAGCTTTGGGGCGGGGACCTACAATGAGCAGTTCTTC. Full variable domain (outside the CDR3, taken from reference TRBV11-2 and TRBJ2-1): EAGVAQSPRYKIIEKRQSVAFWCNPISGHATLYWYQQILGQGPKLLIQFQNNGVVDDSQLPKDRFSAERLKGVDSTLKIQPAKLEDSAVYLCASSFGAGTYNEQFFGPGTRLTVL.

V gene TRBV20-1 combines with J gene TRBJ2-1; TRBD1 matches 10 bases. Germline lookup yields CDR1 DFQATT and CDR2 SNEGSKA (reference sequence). The ends lost 5 bases at V and 1 base at J; junction bases unmatched: 5. The CDR3 is made up of 15 amino acids. CDR3 bases: TGCAGTGCTCCGACAGGGGGCTCGTCCTACAATGAGCAGTTCTTC. Translation: CSAPTGGSSYNEQFF.

The chain uses TRBV5-6 and TRBJ2-7, with D maybe TRBD2 (5 bases). There are 15 residues in the CDR3. The V gene lost 4 bases and the J gene lost 5 bases, with 19 bases spanning the gap. Germline V gene lookup returns CDR1 SGHDT and CDR2 YYEEEE. DNA for the CDR3: TGTGCCAGCAGCGACACCGGGTCGGGGTTCAACGAGCAGTACTTC. Its translation is CASSDTGSGFNEQYF.

This chain connects TRBV27 to TRBJ1-2; a weak D match, TRBD1 (5 bases). Per the germline V gene, CDR1 is MNHEY and CDR2 is SMNVEV (reference sequence). Trimming removed 6 bases at V and 6 bases at J, with 17 bases between. The CDR3 is 14 residues long. CDR3 residues: CASRINRQTNGYTF. The CDR3 nucleotides read TGTGCCAGCAGAATTAATCGACAGACCAATGGCTACACCTTC.

This clonotype was found a few times. The chain couples TRBV4-3 to TRBJ2-7, with 8 bases that match TRBD2. With 0 bases clipped from V and 2 bases from J, the junction kept 6 bases outside the gene matches. This CDR3 spans 16 amino acids. Germline V gene sequence: CDR1 LGHNA, CDR2 YSLEER. The CDR3 sequence is CASSQEAGGATYEQYF. The CDR3 DNA reads as TGCGCCAGCAGCCAAGAGGCCGGGGGGGCAACCTACGAGCAGTACTTC.

This clonotype was detected only a few times. The chain uses TRBV7-9 and TRBJ2-3, with 8 bases that match TRBD2. J gave up 5 bases and V 3 bases, and 7 bases lay outside the gene matches. This CDR3 contains 15 residues. In germline, CDR1 is SEHNR, CDR2 FQNEAQ (reference sequence). Here the CDR3 reads CASSFGSGAVDTQYF. CDR3 nucleotides: TGTGCCAGCAGCTTTGGTAGCGGGGCGGTAGATACGCAGTATTTT.

The chain couples TRBV12-1 to TRBJ2-5; the table's D gene call, TRBD1, was not cross checked with the DNA. TRBV12-1 is a recognized pseudogene. This CDR3 comprises 17 residues. The CDR3 DNA is TGTGCCAGCAGCCAATTGCCCCGGACAGGGCGACAAGAGACCCAGTACTTC. Translated: CASSQLPRTGRQETQYF.

The J gene is TRBJ1-1, the V gene TRBV6-5, with 8 bases matching TRBD1. This CDR3 region has 13 residues. Germline CDR1 and CDR2: MNHEY and SVGAGI. The J segment lost 6 bases and the V segment lost 4 bases, leaving 4 bases of the junction unmatched. The CDR3 region has the DNA TGTGCCAGCAGTTGGACAGGGACCCCTGAAGCTTTCTTT. This gives the protein CASSWTGTPEAFF.

This clonotype has more than one count but fewer than ten. J is TRBJ2-7 and V is TRBV6-6; D gene unclear. V lost 2 bases, J lost 4 bases, and 9 bases lay in between. CDR3 size: 13 residues. Germline CDR1 and CDR2: MNHNY and SVGAGI (reference sequence). This chain's CDR3 is CASSYTRPYEQYF. In DNA, the CDR3 is TGTGCCAGCAGTTACACCCGGCCTTACGAGCAGTACTTC.

This clonotype was detected a few times. The V and J genes are TRBV5-1 and TRBJ2-3; D is ambiguous. CDR1 is SGHRS and CDR2 is YFSETQ in the germline V gene. CDR3 length equals 14 residues. Trimming stripped 4 bases from V and 5 bases from J, with 14 bases between. The CDR3 DNA follows: TGCGCCAGCAGCCCCTGGGGATCCCAAGATACGCAGTATTTT. It yields the protein CASSPWGSQDTQYF.

The V gene is TRBV12-3 or TRBV12-4, the J gene TRBJ1-1; 7 nucleotides line up with TRBD1. J gave up 7 bases and V 4 bases, and 6 bases lay outside the gene matches. There are 13 residues in the CDR3. The CDR3 sequence: CASSYTGAYEAFF. The CDR3 DNA sequence: TGTGCCAGCAGTTATACAGGGGCGTATGAAGCTTTCTTT.

The V and J genes are TRBV19 and TRBJ2-6; no firm D call. Germline-derived CDR1 and CDR2 are LNHDA and SQIVND (reference sequence). V was trimmed by 2 bases and J by 0 bases, leaving 8 bases between them. The CDR3 has 16 amino acids. Here the CDR3 DNA reads TGTGCCAGTAGTATACAGGCTCACTCTGGGGCCAACGTCCTGACTTTC. Encoded protein: CASSIQAHSGANVLTF.

The gene calls are TRBV3-1 and TRBJ2-1; TRBD2 matches at 7 bases. The junction had 10 bases not matched to a gene; V was cut back by 0 bases and J by 8 bases. The CDR3 extends over 16 amino acids. CDR1 is LGHDT and CDR2 is YNNKEL in the germline V gene (reference sequence). The CDR3 reads CASSQEGRSGVYEQFF. In DNA form, the CDR3 reads TGTGCCAGCAGCCAAGAGGGGCGGAGCGGGGTATATGAGCAGTTCTTC.

This clonotype showed up just a few times. This chain uses TRBV28 with TRBJ2-7; D gene uncertain. The CDR3 spans 13 residues. Trimming shortened V by 6 bases and J by 6 bases, and 15 bases separated the two germline ends. CDR1 is MDHEN and CDR2 is SYDVKM in the germline V gene. CDR3 amino acids: CASSPNRVAEQYV. The DNA of the CDR3 is TGTGCCAGCAGCCCGAACCGGGTTGCCGAGCAGTACGTC.

The chain is built from TRBV30 and TRBJ1-1; D unresolved. The CDR3 loop spans 12 amino acids. Germline values: CDR1 GTSNPN, CDR2 SVGIG (reference sequence). Deletions cut 2 bases from V and 5 bases from J, with 9 bases between. This CDR3 is CAWSRRETEAFF. DNA for the CDR3: TGTGCCTGGAGTAGGAGGGAGACTGAAGCTTTCTTT.

This clonotype turned up a few times. This chain uses TRBV12-3 or TRBV12-4 with TRBJ2-7; 11 bases are a match to TRBD1. The CDR3 is 16 residues long. V shed 6 bases and J 3 bases; nucleotides not matched to a gene: 10. Written as DNA, the CDR3 is TGTGCCAGCAGCCCTGGACCGGGACAGGGGGACTACGAGCAGTACTTC. As protein: CASSPGPGQGDYEQYF.

This clonotype came up a few times. This chain links TRBV5-4 with TRBJ2-2; D is ambiguous. V was trimmed by 2 bases and J by 0 bases, leaving 5 bases between them. The CDR3 spans 14 residues. Germline V CDR1 and CDR2: SGHNT, YYREEE (reference sequence). CDR3 in amino acids: CASSFDTNTGELFF. The CDR3 bases are TGTGCCAGCAGCTTTGACACGAACACCGGGGAGCTGTTTTTT.

The chain uses TRBV4-1 and TRBJ2-3; D is tentatively TRBD1 or TRBD2 (5 bases each). The CDR3 spans 18 residues. Trimming took 4 bases from V and 1 from J, leaving 21 bases between them. The germline CDR1 and CDR2 sequences are MGHRA and YSYEKL. The CDR3 bases are TGCGCCAGCAGCCGCCCCCCGACTGGGACGCCGGGCACAGATACGCAGTATTTT. This translates into CASSRPPTGTPGTDTQYF.

This clonotype has just one count. This chain connects TRBV6-2 or TRBV6-3 to TRBJ2-4; tentatively, D is TRBD2 (5 bases). This CDR3 is built from 15 residues. The germline gives CDR1 MNHEY, CDR2 SVGEGT. V lost 8 bases, J lost 1 base, and 15 bases lay in between. The CDR3 nucleotides read TGTGCCAGCTCCCTGGCGGGCTCGGCCAAAAACATTCAGTACTTC. Encoded protein: CASSLAGSAKNIQYF.

This chain uses TRBV6-2 or TRBV6-3 with TRBJ1-2, with no clear D. Germline V gives CDR1 MNHEY, CDR2 SVGEGT. The CDR3 consists of 12 residues. V was pared by 0 bases and J by 8 bases, with 7 bases between. CDR3 nucleotide sequence: TGTGCCAGCAGTTACTCTCGGTTCGGCTACACCTTC. It encodes CASSYSRFGYTF.

The table lists this clonotype with a few counts. The chain employs TRBV19 and TRBJ1-4, with 8 positions matching TRBD1. Trimming took 6 bases from V and 14 from J; bases not matched to a gene: 17. Germline V gene data show CDR1 as LNHDA and CDR2 as SQIVND (reference sequence). This CDR3 comprises 15 residues. The CDR3 region has the DNA TGTGCCAGTAGGTCACAGGGGGGGATCCCCGACGCGCTGTTTTTT. The encoded protein is CASRSQGGIPDALFF.

This clonotype was picked up a small number of times. This chain joins TRBV28 and TRBJ1-2, with D hard to call. Germline CDR1 and CDR2: MDHEN and SYDVKM. V lost 6 bases and J 4 bases, leaving 15 bases between the germline ends. This CDR3 is built from 14 residues. The CDR3 DNA reads as TGTGCCAGCAGCTCTACACCACTCGTCTATGGCTACACCTTC. Its protein is CASSSTPLVYGYTF.

Note on this clonotype: A much larger clone differs from this one at a single base, so this may be a read error. This chain links TRBV7-2 with TRBJ2-3; TRBD2 matches 8 bases. Germline V lookup: CDR1 SGHTA, CDR2 FQGNSA. CDR3 size: 13 residues. For the CDR3, the DNA is TGTGCCGGCAGCTTAGCGGGGAAAGATACGCAGTATTTT. This translates into CAGSLAGKDTQYF.

This clonotype has at least ten counts. The rearrangement joins TRBV27 to TRBJ2-5; 12 bases fit TRBD2. CDR1 is MNHEY, CDR2 SMNVEV, per germline (reference sequence). The CDR3 is 16 residues long. After removal of 6 bases from V and 5 bases from J, the junction contained 10 bases not matched to a gene. The CDR3 coding sequence is TGTGCCAGCAGGCGGACTAGCGGGGCCACAGGGGAGACCCAGTACTTC. Encoded protein: CASRRTSGATGETQYF.

The V call is TRBV29-1, the J call TRBJ2-5, with D unclear. The V gene lost 4 bases and the J gene lost 4 bases, with 10 bases spanning the gap. CDR1 SQVTM and CDR2 ANQGSEA come from the germline V gene. The CDR3 is made up of 12 amino acids. The CDR3 sequence: CSVATQRETQYF. Here the CDR3 DNA reads TGCAGCGTTGCAACCCAGAGAGAGACCCAGTACTTC.

Ten or more counts support this clonotype. The rearrangement links TRBV12-3 or TRBV12-4 to TRBJ1-1; D possibly corresponds to TRBD1 (6 bases). The CDR3 consists of 16 residues. V lost 5 bases and J lost 7, with 23 bases in between. CDR3 loop: CASSLNTGPLGGEAFF. The DNA for the CDR3 is TGTGCCAGCAGTCTCAATACAGGGCCCCTAGGTGGTGAAGCTTTCTTT.

The chain has TRBV6-1 and TRBJ2-5, with 7 bases fitting TRBD1. CDR3 length equals 14 residues. Per germline, CDR1 MNHNS and CDR2 SASEGT. J was trimmed by 5 bases and V by 1 base; bases with no gene match: 4. In DNA, the CDR3 is TGTGCCAGCAGTGAAGGAAGGGGGCGCGAGACCCAGTACTTC. Amino acids: CASSEGRGRETQYF.